Shown below are 21 T cell receptor beta chains from a single sample sequenced in a study of T cell responses to AZD1222 COVID-19 vaccine (TCRdb year 2021). Library construction relied on the immunoSEQ multiplex PCR assay. TCRdb mirrors the immuneACCESS table, restricted to in-frame sequences. Some clones are absent from its copies; in checked studies, under half trace to an unresolved V gene, and the reason for the others is unknown. Counted in this sample were roughly 100,000 clones; 75% to 90% of them appeared once. Jointly, the top ten make up around 8.7% of the sample. The time point label for this specimen denotes: baseline before first vaccination. Source: peripheral blood, taken on day 0 of AZD1222 vaccination. The receptors stem from an adult in good health.

The rearrangement uses TRBV6-5 and TRBJ2-3; D is possibly TRBD1 (5 bases). CDR1 is MNHEY and CDR2 is SVGAGI in the germline V gene. V dropped 6 bases and J dropped 4 bases, with 14 bases sitting between them. The CDR3 runs 14 residues. The CDR3 DNA is TGTGCCAGCAGAGCAGAGACCAGGGCAGATACGCAGTATTTT. Its protein product is CASRAETRADTQYF.

The chain is built from TRBV9 and TRBJ2-2; D unclear. The CDR3 loop spans 12 amino acids. V was cut by 6 bases and J by 3 bases, with 6 bases left in between. From germline, CDR1 is SGDLS and CDR2 YYNGEE. CDR3 residues: CASTLDTGELFF. CDR3 sequence (DNA): TGTGCCAGCACCCTGGACACCGGGGAGCTGTTTTTT.

The gene calls are TRBV3-1 (or the pseudogene TRBV3-2) and TRBJ1-2, with D possibly being TRBD1 (5 bases). Trimming pared 5 bases from V and 5 bases from J, leaving 18 bases between. Looked up from germline, CDR1 is LGHDT and CDR2 is YNNKEL (reference sequence). This CDR3 contains 15 residues. The CDR3 nucleotides are TGTGCCAGCAGCAACCAGGGCATATCTTCGTATGGCTACACCTTC. Translation: CASSNQGISSYGYTF.

A single count supports this clone. The V gene is TRBV29-1, the J gene TRBJ1-3; D may be TRBD1 (6 bases). The CDR3 spans 13 residues. With 4 bases removed from V and 3 bases from J, the gap between germline ends came to 10 bases. The V gene's germline CDR1 is SQVTM and CDR2 ANQGSEA. Written as DNA, the CDR3 is TGCAGCGTTGTATTGGACAGTGGAAACACCATATATTTT. Its translation is CSVVLDSGNTIYF.

In this sample, this clone turned up a few times. This chain joins TRBV5-1 and TRBJ2-1; 10 nucleotides align to TRBD2. In germline, CDR1 is SGHRS, CDR2 YFSETQ. There are 14 residues in the CDR3. V trimming: 4 bases; J trimming: 6 bases; junction bases outside the gene matches: 4. The CDR3 sequence is CASSLSGRVNEQFF. For the CDR3, the DNA is TGCGCCAGCAGCCTCAGCGGGAGGGTCAATGAGCAGTTCTTC. The complete variable domain, with remaining parts taken from reference TRBV5-1 and TRBJ2-1, reads KAGVTQTPRYLIKTRGQQVTLSCSPISGHRSVSWYQQTPGQGLQFLFEYFSETQRNKGNFPGRFSGRQFSNSRSEMNVSTLELGDSALYLCASSLSGRVNEQFFGPGTRLTVL.

This rearrangement joins TRBV19 to TRBJ2-6; TRBD1 matches at 7 bases. V shed 1 base and J 2 bases; nucleotides not matched to a gene: 5. The CDR3 is made up of 17 amino acids. CDR1 is LNHDA, CDR2 SQIVND, per germline (reference sequence). CDR3: CASSIGSGGPGANVLTF. The CDR3 DNA reads as TGTGCCAGTAGTATAGGGTCAGGGGGTCCTGGGGCCAACGTCCTGACTTTC.

The chain combines TRBV4-1 with TRBJ1-4; 7 bases match TRBD1. The length of the CDR3 is 16 residues. The germline CDR1 and CDR2 sequences are MGHRA and YSYEKL. Germline trimming cut 2 bases from V and 0 bases from J; bases unmatched to any gene: 3. CDR3 bases: TGCGCCAGCAGCCAACGGGACAGAGCAACTAATGAAAAACTGTTTTTT. Translated, it gives CASSQRDRATNEKLFF.

The rearrangement links TRBV12-3 or TRBV12-4 to TRBJ1-1, with D possibly being TRBD1 (5 bases). The CDR3 runs 13 residues. V was shortened by 6 bases and J by 2 bases, with 10 bases between the two germline ends. The CDR3: CASSPGLNTEAFF. The CDR3 DNA reads TGTGCCAGCAGCCCAGGGCTCAACACTGAAGCTTTCTTT.

This chain joins TRBV18 and TRBJ1-2, with D possibly being TRBD1 (6 bases). The CDR3 totals 14 residues. The germline V gene has CDR1 KGHSH and CDR2 LQKENI. The V gene lost 6 bases and the J gene lost 6 bases, with 17 bases spanning the gap. The CDR3 loop is CASSLAAGDDGYTF. The CDR3 coding sequence is TGTGCCAGCTCTCTGGCAGCAGGGGATGATGGCTACACCTTC.

The rearrangement uses TRBV19 and TRBJ2-5, with D perhaps matching TRBD2 (6 bases). Looked up from germline, CDR1 is LNHDA and CDR2 is SQIVND (reference sequence). Deletions cut 3 bases from V and 9 bases from J, with 17 bases between. This CDR3 is built from 14 residues. CDR3 loop: CASSIRGLPGAQYF. The CDR3 DNA is TGTGCCAGTAGTATTCGCGGACTACCCGGGGCCCAGTACTTC.

V gene TRBV28 combines with J gene TRBJ2-4; 7 bases map to TRBD2. V shed 5 bases, J shed 6 bases, and the junction held 10 bases outside the gene matches. Germline CDR1 and CDR2: MDHEN and SYDVKM. The CDR3 consists of 15 residues. CDR3 sequence (DNA): TGTGCCAGCAGTAGAGGGAGGGGATGGGGAAACATTCAGTACTTC. It specifies CASSRGRGWGNIQYF.

CDR3 DNA: TGTGCCAGCAGCTTCGCCGGTGGCTACACCTTC. Translated: CASSFAGGYTF. V and J are TRBV11-3 and TRBJ1-2; no definite D call. CDR3 length: 11 amino acids. Germline CDR1 and CDR2: SGHNT and YENEEA. The ends were cut back, 3 bases at V and 7 bases at J, with 6 bases in the middle. Full variable domain (missing parts from reference TRBV11-3 and TRBJ1-2): EAGVVQSPRYKIIEKKQPVAFWCNPISGHNTLYWYLQNLGQGPELLIRYENEEAVDDSQLPKDRFSAERLKGVDSTLKIQPAELGDSAVYLCASSFAGGYTFGSGTRLTVV.

The V gene is TRBV21-1, the J gene TRBJ2-1; the D segment call TRBD2 is taken from the table without a DNA check. TRBV21-1 is described as a pseudogene. This CDR3 spans 17 amino acids. The CDR3 sequence is CASSSLLGGRSYNEQFF. The DNA of the CDR3 is TGTGCCAGCAGCAGCCTCCTGGGGGGGCGCTCCTACAATGAGCAGTTCTTC.

The chain has TRBV4-3 and TRBJ2-7, with TRBD2 identical over 9 bases. Germline V gene lookup returns CDR1 LGHNA and CDR2 YSLEER. The CDR3 has 16 amino acids. With 2 bases clipped from V and 0 bases from J, the junction kept 5 bases outside the gene matches. The CDR3 here is CASSQFGSGGSYEQYF. DNA of the CDR3: TGCGCCAGCAGCCAATTTGGTAGCGGGGGCTCCTACGAGCAGTACTTC.

The chain links TRBV27 to TRBJ2-1, with TRBD2 matching 9 bases. The germline gives CDR1 MNHEY, CDR2 SMNVEV (reference sequence). Unmatched junction bases numbered 4, after V lost 3 bases and J lost 4 bases. This CDR3 is built from 15 residues. The CDR3 sequence: CASSLGAGGYNEQFF. CDR3 DNA sequence: TGTGCCAGCAGTTTGGGAGCGGGGGGTTACAATGAGCAGTTCTTC.

This clone was seen at least ten times. The same CDR3 can be traced to other DNA sequences in this sample. This chain links TRBV27 with TRBJ2-2; weak D call: TRBD1 (6 bases). The germline V gene has CDR1 MNHEY and CDR2 SMNVEV (reference sequence). The CDR3 extends over 15 amino acids. Trimming shortened V by 6 bases and J by 4 bases, and 15 bases separated the two germline ends. CDR3 DNA sequence: TGTGCCAGCAGCCGGACAGCCGGTCTCACCGGGGAGCTGTTTTTT. Its translation: CASSRTAGLTGELFF.

The chain recombines TRBV7-9 with TRBJ2-4; no definite D call. The CDR3 is 13 amino acids. CDR1 and CDR2 from the germline V gene are SEHNR and FQNEAQ (reference sequence). Deletions cut 1 base from V and 6 bases from J, with 7 bases between. CDR3 amino acids: CASSLGTTNIQYF. The CDR3 nucleotides are TGTGCCAGCAGCTTAGGCACAACAAACATTCAGTACTTC. The whole variable domain, filled in from reference TRBV7-9 and TRBJ2-4, reads DTGVSQNPRHKITKRGQNVTFRCDPISEHNRLYWYRQTLGQGPEFLTYFQNEAQLEKSRLLSDRFSAERPKGSFSTLEIQRTEQGDSAMYLCASSLGTTNIQYFGAGTRLSVL.

The chain joins TRBV20-1 to TRBJ2-2; D call uncertain. Germline V CDR1 and CDR2: DFQATT, SNEGSKA (reference sequence). Trimming shortened V by 6 bases and J by 5 bases, and 7 bases separated the two germline ends. The CDR3 is 11 residues long. CDR3 residues: CSALNTGELFF. CDR3 nucleotide sequence: TGCAGTGCCTTAAATACCGGGGAGCTGTTTTTT.

This CDR3 is CASSTDRVSEKLFF. In DNA form, the CDR3 reads TGTGCCAGTAGTACGGACAGGGTCAGTGAAAAACTGTTTTTT. The V and J genes are TRBV19 and TRBJ1-4; 8 bases align to TRBD1. The CDR3 is 14 amino acids. CDR1 and CDR2 (germline): LNHDA, SQIVND (reference sequence). Losses at the gene ends were 4 bases for V and 7 bases for J; bases not matched to a gene: 5.

The gene calls are TRBV2 and TRBJ2-3; 14 bases line up with TRBD2. CDR3 length equals 15 residues. Germline loops: CDR1 SNHLY, CDR2 FYNNEI. V lost 6 bases, J lost 3 bases, and 2 bases stayed unmatched. The CDR3 region is CASRGTSGGTDTQYF. The DNA of the CDR3 is TGTGCCAGCAGGGGGACTAGCGGGGGAACAGATACGCAGTATTTT.

This chain joins TRBV6-5 and TRBJ2-1; weak D call: TRBD2 (5 bases). V lost 2 bases to trimming and J lost 4 bases, with 12 bases between them. Germline CDR1 MNHEY, CDR2 SVGAGI. CDR3 length equals 15 residues. The CDR3 region has the DNA TGTGCCAGCAGTTACCAAAGCGGACCATACAATGAGCAGTTCTTC. Translation: CASSYQSGPYNEQFF.